Below are 31 T cell receptor beta chains sequenced from a single sample in a study of blood T cell repertoires in COVID-19. The repertoire was sequenced with immunoSEQ multiplex PCR; TCRdb's copy has only in-frame clones and lacks some. The repertoire holds roughly 250,000 clones, with about 87% as singletons. Sequencing was done on a sample of peripheral blood. The receptors stem from a man in his 60s who had recovered from COVID-19.

The chain carries TRBV19 and TRBJ2-1; 8 nucleotides line up with TRBD2. Germline lookup yields CDR1 LNHDA and CDR2 SQIVND (reference sequence). There are 16 residues in the CDR3. Trimming removed 1 base from V and 3 bases from J; junction bases left unmatched: 5. CDR3 DNA sequence: TGTGCCAGTAGTATAGTTTGGCGGGGGGTCTACAATGAGCAGTTCTTC. It specifies CASSIVWRGVYNEQFF.

The chain is built from TRBV19 and TRBJ1-5, with 9 bases aligning to TRBD1. Trimming at V came to 8 bases and at J to 6 bases, leaving 11 bases not matched to a gene. CDR1 and CDR2 from the germline V gene are LNHDA and SQIVND (reference sequence). The CDR3 is 15 residues long. The CDR3 DNA reads as TGTGCCAGTCGCCATTCACAGGGGGCGGGTCAGCCCCAGCATTTT. Amino acids: CASRHSQGAGQPQHF.

The chain uses TRBV3-1 (or the pseudogene TRBV3-2) and TRBJ2-3, with D perhaps matching TRBD1 (6 bases). V lost 8 bases and J lost 2, with 11 bases in between. Germline V gene lookup returns CDR1 LGHDT and CDR2 YNNKEL (reference sequence). The CDR3 runs to 13 residues. CDR3 sequence: CASLGGPTDTQYF. In nucleotides, the CDR3 is TGTGCCAGCCTAGGGGGACCCACAGATACGCAGTATTTT.

The V and J genes are TRBV7-8 and TRBJ2-7, with 8 bases identical to TRBD1. There are 13 residues in the CDR3. Looked up from germline, CDR1 is SGHVS and CDR2 is FQNEAQ. The V segment lost 5 bases and the J segment 4 bases; nucleotides outside the gene matches: 4. CDR3 nucleotide sequence: TGTGCCAGCAGCCGGACAGGGCGATACGAGCAGTACTTC. This encodes CASSRTGRYEQYF.

This chain uses TRBV18 with TRBJ1-3; possibly TRBD1 for D (6 bases). The CDR3 contains 17 residues. CDR1 and CDR2 from the germline V gene are KGHSH and LQKENI. Trimming removed 0 bases at V and 2 bases at J, with 14 bases between. The chain's CDR3 is CASSPPGTQGAGNTIYF. The CDR3 region has the DNA TGTGCCAGCTCACCACCCGGGACACAGGGTGCTGGAAACACCATATATTTT. The full variable domain, with the rest looked up from reference TRBV18 and TRBJ1-3, is NAGVMQNPRHLVRRRGQEARLRCSPMKGHSHVYWYRQLPEEGLKFMVYLQKENIIDESGMPKERFSAEFPKEGPSILRIQQVVRGDSAAYFCASSPPGTQGAGNTIYFGEGSWLTVV.

The chain has TRBV6-5 and TRBJ1-6; D gene uncertain. The germline gives CDR1 MNHEY, CDR2 SVGAGI. Trimming removed 2 bases at V and 0 bases at J, with 8 bases between. The CDR3 runs to 16 residues. The CDR3 sequence is CASSYSTTSYNSPLHF. The DNA of the CDR3 is TGTGCCAGCAGTTACAGTACAACCTCCTATAATTCACCCCTCCACTTT.

V gene TRBV5-6 combines with J gene TRBJ2-5; no definite D call. The germline gives CDR1 SGHDT, CDR2 YYEEEE. V was cut by 2 bases and J by 3 bases, with 5 bases left in between. The CDR3 is 12 amino acids. The CDR3 sequence is CASSFQKETQYF. The CDR3 DNA follows: TGTGCCAGCAGCTTCCAAAAAGAGACCCAGTACTTC.

The rearrangement links TRBV5-1 to TRBJ2-3; the D is unclear. The V gene lost 2 bases and the J gene lost 4 bases, with 11 bases spanning the gap. Germline assignment: CDR1 SGHRS and CDR2 YFSETQ. This CDR3 has 14 residues. CDR3 nucleotides: TGCGCCAGCAGCTTACTACCCCCCCCAGATACGCAGTATTTT. Protein: CASSLLPPPDTQYF. The whole variable domain, remainder taken from reference TRBV5-1 and TRBJ2-3, is KAGVTQTPRYLIKTRGQQVTLSCSPISGHRSVSWYQQTPGQGLQFLFEYFSETQRNKGNFPGRFSGRQFSNSRSEMNVSTLELGDSALYLCASSLLPPPDTQYFGPGTRLTVL.

V usage is TRBV3-1 (or the pseudogene TRBV3-2) and J usage is TRBJ1-4; no firm D call. Trimming took off 0 bases at V and 6 bases at J, with 8 bases between the two ends. Germline-derived CDR1 and CDR2 are LGHDT and YNNKEL (reference sequence). CDR3 size: 14 residues. The CDR3 coding sequence is TGTGCCAGCAGCCAAGACAATGCGCATGAAAAACTGTTTTTT. It yields the protein CASSQDNAHEKLFF.

This chain connects TRBV7-2 to TRBJ2-3; TRBD2 agrees at 12 bases. The V gene's germline CDR1 is SGHTA and CDR2 FQGNSA. The CDR3 runs 19 residues. Trimming took 6 bases from V and 1 from J; bases not matched to a gene: 14. The CDR3 reads CASSPLAGGSQWGTDTQYF. In nucleotides, the CDR3 is TGTGCCAGCAGTCCACTAGCGGGGGGATCTCAATGGGGCACAGATACGCAGTATTTT.

The chain couples TRBV7-2 to TRBJ2-7; TRBD1 might be the D (6 bases). The CDR3 has 13 residues. Germline V gene sequence: CDR1 SGHTA, CDR2 FQGNSA. The V and J ends lost 8 bases and 0 bases respectively, with 11 bases between them. The DNA of the CDR3 is TGTGCCAGCTCGGGCAGGGGCTCCTACGAGCAGTACTTC. Its protein product is CASSGRGSYEQYF.

The chain employs TRBV6-5 and TRBJ2-1, with 11 bases fitting TRBD1. From germline, CDR1 is MNHEY and CDR2 SVGAGI. The CDR3 is 15 amino acids. J was trimmed by 6 bases and V by 1 base; bases with no gene match: 2. In DNA form, the CDR3 reads TGTGCCAGCAGTTACTGGGACAGGGGGATCAATGAGCAGTTCTTC. It encodes CASSYWDRGINEQFF.

J is TRBJ2-3 and V is TRBV9, with 7 bases matching TRBD1. Germline values: CDR1 SGDLS, CDR2 YYNGEE. The CDR3 is 19 residues long. Trimming cost V 7 bases and J 4 bases; bases outside gene matches: 24. CDR3: CASSPVKPGQGGQADTQYF. DNA of the CDR3: TGTGCCAGCTCCCCAGTAAAACCGGGACAAGGGGGCCAGGCAGATACGCAGTATTTT.

This clone was seen a single time. The chain couples TRBV6-5 to TRBJ2-7, with D possibly matching TRBD2 (7 bases). The germline V gene has CDR1 MNHEY and CDR2 SVGAGI. V was trimmed by 7 bases and J by 4 bases, leaving 20 bases between them. The CDR3 spans 15 residues. CDR3 loop: CASTRGAGRGYEQYF. DNA for the CDR3: TGTGCCAGCACTCGGGGGGCAGGGCGCGGGTACGAGCAGTACTTC.

This chain connects TRBV5-1 to TRBJ2-7; TRBD2 agrees at 9 bases. CDR3 size: 16 residues. CDR1 and CDR2 (germline): SGHRS, YFSETQ. V was pared by 3 bases and J by 4 bases, with 11 bases of the junction left unmatched. DNA for the CDR3: TGCGCCAGCAGCTCCTTAGCGGGAGCTGGGCCTTACGAGCAGTACTTC. Protein product: CASSSLAGAGPYEQYF.

The chain employs TRBV11-2 and TRBJ1-4; no clear D gene. CDR1 is SGHAT and CDR2 is FQNNGV in the germline V gene. V lost 5 bases and J lost 5, with 12 bases in between. This CDR3 is built from 14 residues. The CDR3 nucleotides read TGTGCCAGCAGCCCACCACCGCTAAATGAAAAACTGTTTTTT. Translation gives CASSPPPLNEKLFF.

The V gene is TRBV6-4, the J gene TRBJ1-1; no clear D gene. V was clipped by 0 bases and J by 1 base, with 15 bases between them. The germline gives CDR1 MRHNA, CDR2 SNTAGT. This CDR3 comprises 17 residues. CDR3: CASSDSPFGQENTEAFF. In DNA form, the CDR3 reads TGTGCCAGCAGTGACTCGCCGTTTGGGCAAGAGAACACTGAAGCTTTCTTT.

The chain couples TRBV5-1 to TRBJ2-3, with D perhaps TRBD1 (5 bases). The V gene lost 0 bases and the J gene lost 3 bases, with 11 bases spanning the gap. The CDR3 has 15 residues. In germline, CDR1 is SGHRS, CDR2 YFSETQ. DNA of the CDR3: TGCGCCAGCAGCTTGGTTGGCAGGGTGACAGATACGCAGTATTTT. Its translation is CASSLVGRVTDTQYF.

V is TRBV11-2 and J is TRBJ2-7, with 10 bases fitting TRBD2. The CDR3 runs 14 residues. Germline values: CDR1 SGHAT, CDR2 FQNNGV. Unmatched junction bases numbered 6, after V lost 3 bases and J lost 7 bases. The CDR3 sequence is CASSFGLAGDEQYF. In DNA form, the CDR3 reads TGTGCCAGCAGCTTCGGTCTAGCGGGGGATGAGCAGTACTTC. The entire variable domain, with the rest obtained from reference TRBV11-2 and TRBJ2-7, is as follows: EAGVAQSPRYKIIEKRQSVAFWCNPISGHATLYWYQQILGQGPKLLIQFQNNGVVDDSQLPKDRFSAERLKGVDSTLKIQPAKLEDSAVYLCASSFGLAGDEQYFGPGTRLTVT.

A few counts support this clone. The sample holds other DNA sequences that translate to the same CDR3. The chain employs TRBV6-1 and TRBJ1-1; D is unclear. V dropped 1 base and J dropped 1 base, with 4 bases sitting between them. Germline CDR1 and CDR2: MNHNS and SASEGT. This CDR3 has 13 residues. The CDR3 sequence: CASSEVRNTEAFF. The DNA of the CDR3 is TGTGCCAGCAGTGAAGTCAGGAACACTGAAGCTTTCTTT.

The J gene is TRBJ2-3, the V gene TRBV6-2 or TRBV6-3; 8 nucleotides match TRBD2. This CDR3 comprises 16 residues. The ends lost 0 bases at V and 5 bases at J; junction bases unmatched: 7. Germline CDR1 and CDR2: MNHEY and SVGEGT. DNA of the CDR3: TGTGCCAGCAGTTACTCGGGTAGCGGGGCTCTAGATACGCAGTATTTT. Translation: CASSYSGSGALDTQYF.

The chain recombines TRBV4-1 with TRBJ2-1; D possibly corresponds to TRBD2 (6 bases). V lost 2 bases and J 4 bases, leaving 12 bases between the germline ends. The CDR3 spans 15 residues. Germline CDR1 is MGHRA and CDR2 is YSYEKL. The CDR3 spells CASSQRAGIYNEQFF. Written as DNA, the CDR3 is TGCGCCAGCAGCCAAAGGGCGGGGATATACAATGAGCAGTTCTTC.

The genes are TRBV10-3 and TRBJ1-5; the D gene is possibly TRBD1 (6 bases). The germline gives CDR1 ENHRY, CDR2 SYGVKD. CDR3 length equals 17 residues. The V gene lost 0 bases and the J gene lost 2 bases, with 14 bases spanning the gap. CDR3 protein: CAISESGQGSRNQPQHF. The DNA for the CDR3 is TGTGCCATCAGTGAGTCGGGGCAGGGGTCGCGCAATCAGCCCCAGCATTTT.

The V and J genes are TRBV7-9 and TRBJ1-2, with D perhaps TRBD1 (6 bases). V was pared by 5 bases and J by 4 bases, with 11 bases between. The CDR3 has 13 amino acids. The germline gives CDR1 SEHNR, CDR2 FQNEAQ (reference sequence). The CDR3 DNA sequence: TGTGCCAGCAGCCAAAGGGACATCTATGGCTACACCTTC. Its protein product is CASSQRDIYGYTF.

The chain combines TRBV9 with TRBJ1-2; TRBD1 matches at 7 bases. The V and J ends lost 4 bases and 8 bases, in that order; junction bases with no gene match: 8. There are 13 residues in the CDR3. CDR1 and CDR2 (germline): SGDLS, YYNGEE. CDR3 DNA: TGTGCCAGCAGCAAAACAGGGGCCCGGGGCTACACCTTC. It codes for CASSKTGARGYTF.

This CDR3 reads CSVSGYEQYF. Written as DNA, the CDR3 is TGCAGTGTAAGCGGCTACGAGCAGTACTTC. The V gene is TRBV20-1, the J gene TRBJ2-7; perhaps TRBD2 as D (5 bases). Per the germline V gene, CDR1 is DFQATT and CDR2 is SNEGSKA (reference sequence). The ends were cut back, 7 bases at V and 3 bases at J, with 7 bases in the middle. CDR3 length: 10 residues.

The J gene is TRBJ2-1, the V gene TRBV19; 11 nucleotides line up with TRBD1. Trimming removed 3 bases from V and 6 bases from J; junction bases left unmatched: 4. CDR3 length equals 15 residues. The germline CDR1 and CDR2 sequences are LNHDA and SQIVND (reference sequence). Here the CDR3 DNA reads TGTGCCAGTAGTATTAGGGGACAGGGGGTCAATGAGCAGTTCTTC. Amino acids: CASSIRGQGVNEQFF.

The chain is built from TRBV6-5 and TRBJ1-1; 8 positions match TRBD1. V lost 6 bases, J lost 5 bases, and 5 bases stayed unmatched. The germline gives CDR1 MNHEY, CDR2 SVGAGI. This CDR3 region has 13 residues. The CDR3 sequence is CASRGQGETEAFF. The CDR3, as DNA: TGTGCCAGCAGAGGACAGGGTGAGACTGAAGCTTTCTTT.

The V gene is TRBV5-1, the J gene TRBJ2-7, with 10 nucleotides matching TRBD1. CDR1 and CDR2 from the germline V gene are SGHRS and YFSETQ. Germline trimming cut 2 bases from V and 2 bases from J; bases unmatched to any gene: 7. The CDR3 consists of 16 residues. CDR3 bases: TGCGCCAGCAGCTTTTCCGGGACAGGGGTGGCCTACGAGCAGTACTTC. Translation: CASSFSGTGVAYEQYF. Full variable domain (remainder filled in from reference TRBV5-1 and TRBJ2-7): KAGVTQTPRYLIKTRGQQVTLSCSPISGHRSVSWYQQTPGQGLQFLFEYFSETQRNKGNFPGRFSGRQFSNSRSEMNVSTLELGDSALYLCASSFSGTGVAYEQYFGPGTRLTVT.

V is TRBV3-1 (or the pseudogene TRBV3-2) and J is TRBJ1-2; TRBD1 might be the D (5 bases). The V end lost 1 base, the J end lost 4 bases, and 16 bases lay between the germline ends. In germline, CDR1 is LGHDT, CDR2 YNNKEL (reference sequence). The CDR3 is made up of 16 amino acids. This CDR3 is CASSQGGGARVYGYTF. The CDR3 nucleotides are TGTGCCAGCAGCCAAGGTGGAGGGGCGCGGGTCTATGGCTACACCTTC.

This chain joins TRBV7-9 and TRBJ1-5; TRBD1 aligns across 7 bases. The V gene's germline CDR1 is SEHNR and CDR2 FQNEAQ (reference sequence). This CDR3 has 14 amino acids. Trimming cost V 5 bases and J 4 bases; bases outside gene matches: 5. This chain's CDR3 is CASSIQGGNQPQHF. In DNA form, the CDR3 reads TGTGCCAGCAGCATTCAGGGGGGAAATCAGCCCCAGCATTTT.